This is a list of T cell receptor beta chains from one sample in a study of immune heterogeneity within non-small cell lung tumors. MiXCR, run by TCRdb on the multiplex PCR reads, gives a single entry per CDR3 protein. The sample contains about 3,200 distinct CDR3 sequences, approximately 21% of which appear only once. The specimen was lung tumor tissue. The source of these receptors is a man aged 60 to 69 with non-small cell lung cancer. The CDR3 runs from the conserved cysteine through the conserved F or W. The D gene is left open where the match is weak. Clone sizes are given selectively: once, few, many, or a class where the clone is expanded.

clone size,J gene,V gene,D gene,CDR3 protein,CDR3 DNA
medium-sized,TRBJ2-2,TRBV10-3,TRBD1,CAIREGGPNTGELFF,TGTGCCATCAGGGAAGGGGGCCCCAACACCGGGGAGCTGTTTTTT
many,TRBJ2-1,TRBV7-9,.,CASSRLDEACNEQFF,TGTGCCAGCAGCCGACTAGATGAGGCGTGCAATGAGCAGTTCTTC
medium-sized,TRBJ2-2,TRBV28,TRBD2,CASTPSGLVITGELFF,TGTGCCAGCACTCCTTCGGGACTAGTGATCACCGGGGAGCTGTTTTTT
.,TRBJ2-1,TRBV9,.,CASSGGTSGSSFNEQFF,TGTGCCAGCAGCGGTGGGACCTCCGGGAGCTCCTTCAATGAGCAGTTCTTC
many,TRBJ2-2,TRBV5-5,TRBD2,CASSKTSGRDTGELFF,TGTGCCAGCAGCAAGACTAGCGGGAGAGACACCGGGGAGCTGTTTTTT
medium-sized,TRBJ2-7,TRBV7-9,.,CASSSTEFYEQYF,TGTGCCAGCAGCTCAACAGAGTTCTACGAGCAGTACTTC
medium-sized,TRBJ2-7,TRBV12-3/TRBV12-4,TRBD2,CASSSTSGRYEQYF,TGTGCCAGCAGTTCGACTAGCGGGCGGTACGAGCAGTACTTC
medium-sized,TRBJ2-3,TRBV14,.,CASSRRSTDTQYF,TGTGCCAGCAGCCGTAGAAGCACAGATACGCAGTATTTT
few,TRBJ2-3,TRBV20-1,TRBD2,CRPESGTTYTQYF,TGCAGGCCCGAGAGCGGGACGACATATACGCAGTATTTT
.,TRBJ1-1,TRBV29-1,.,CSVLPAGNTEAFF,TGCAGCGTCCTCCCCGCGGGGAACACTGAAGCTTTCTTT
medium-sized,TRBJ2-7,TRBV20-1,TRBD2,CSAKLAGPSSYEQYF,TGCAGTGCTAAGCTAGCGGGGCCGAGCTCCTACGAGCAGTACTTC
.,TRBJ2-2,TRBV10-1,TRBD2,CASSKSGLAGAPAGELFF,TGCGCCAGCAGTAAATCAGGACTAGCGGGAGCTCCGGCCGGGGAGCTGTTTTTT
.,TRBJ2-3,TRBV27,TRBD2,CASSPQPGGDTKYF,TGTGCCAGCAGCCCTCAGCCCGGGGGGGATACGAAGTATTTT
.,TRBJ1-2,TRBV3-1,TRBD1,CASSQVRDRVIGNYNCTF,TGTGCCAGCAGCCAAGTAAGGGACAGGGTGATTGGAAACTATAACTGCACCTTC
many,TRBJ2-1,TRBV3-1,TRBD2,CASRQRGGSSYNEQFF,TGTGCCAGCCGCCAGCGGGGGGGGAGCTCCTACAATGAGCAGTTCTTC
medium-sized,TRBJ1-2,TRBV2,.,CASSRHNYGYTF,TGTGCCAGCAGCCGACATAACTATGGCTACACCTTC
.,TRBJ2-3,TRBV27,TRBD2,CASSPLAGVSTDSQYF,TGTGCCAGCAGTCCGTTAGCGGGAGTTAGCACAGATTCGCAGTATTTT
medium-sized,TRBJ2-1,TRBV28,TRBD2,CASSDNPGLAYNEQFF,TGTGCCAGCAGTGATAATCCGGGACTAGCCTACAATGAGCAGTTCTTC
.,TRBJ2-1,TRBV29-1,.,CRVVGYSYNEQFF,TGCAGAGTTGTCGGTTACTCCTACAATGAGCAGTTCTTC
medium-sized,TRBJ2-4,TRBV20-1,TRBD2,CSAVTSGGEEFNIQYF,TGCAGTGCCGTGACTAGCGGGGGGGAGGAATTCAACATTCAGTACTTC
medium-sized,TRBJ2-4,TRBV2,.,CASRQDLAKNIQYF,TGTGCCAGCAGACAGGACCTAGCCAAAAACATTCAGTACTTC
once,TRBJ2-5,TRBV30,.,CGWSRKQETQYF,TGTGGATGGAGTCGGAAACAAGAGACGCAGTACTTC
medium-sized,TRBJ2-3,TRBV12-3/TRBV12-4,.,CASSPMFVDTQYF,TGTGCCAGCAGCCCTATGTTCGTAGATACGCAGTATTTT
medium-sized,TRBJ2-5,TRBV18,.,CASSQGQQETQYF,TGTGCCAGCTCACAAGGACAGCAAGAGACCCAGTACTTC
.,TRBJ2-3,TRBV27,TRBD2,CASSPQPGGDIQYF,TGTGCCAGCAGCCCTCAGCCTGGGGGGGATATTCAGTATTTT
medium-sized,TRBJ2-5,TRBV2,.,CASIITGIQETQYF,TGTGCCAGCATCATTACGGGAATCCAAGAGACCCAGTACTTC
medium-sized,TRBJ1-2,TRBV14,.,CASSQGQTGRGYYGYTF,TGTGCCAGCAGCCAAGGGCAGACGGGACGCGGATACTATGGCTACACCTTC
.,TRBJ2-5,TRBV7-3,TRBD1,CASSILPGQGETQYF,TGTGCCAGCAGCATACTTCCGGGACAGGGGGAGACCCAGTACTTC
medium-sized,TRBJ2-1,TRBV20-1,.,CSARALPNEQFF,TGCAGTGCTAGGGCCCTACCCAATGAGCAGTTCTTC